Listed here is a single T cell receptor beta chain. Its cognate antigen is unknown. The source of the sample is a study of OX40 agonist ivuxolimab in advanced cancers. The study's findings and limits: At 0.1 to 3.0 mg/kg, CD4+ and CD8+ blood T cells expanded clonally by week 6.

Peripheral blood came from all dose cohorts at three timepoints. Sequencing was performed with immunoSEQ multiplex PCR; in TCRdb, only in-frame clones are kept and a portion is missing. The sample has some 70,000 clones, just over 85% seen once; the top ten hold about 8.2%. This CDR3 comprises 14 residues. Per the germline V gene, CDR1 is SGHVS and CDR2 is FNYEAQ. The V gene end was trimmed by 5 bases and the J gene end by 4 bases; junction bases not matched to a gene: 4. The sequence derives from an adult with an advanced solid tumor such as melanoma, head and neck, liver or kidney cancer. The chain carries TRBV7-6 and TRBJ1-5, with 8 bases fitting TRBD1. This material consisted of CD4+ or CD8+ T cells sorted from blood, taken in a trial of the OX40 agonist ivuxolimab. The CDR3 reads CASSTRGRNQPQHF. The DNA of the CDR3 is TGTGCCAGCAGCACCAGGGGGCGAAATCAGCCCCAGCATTTT.